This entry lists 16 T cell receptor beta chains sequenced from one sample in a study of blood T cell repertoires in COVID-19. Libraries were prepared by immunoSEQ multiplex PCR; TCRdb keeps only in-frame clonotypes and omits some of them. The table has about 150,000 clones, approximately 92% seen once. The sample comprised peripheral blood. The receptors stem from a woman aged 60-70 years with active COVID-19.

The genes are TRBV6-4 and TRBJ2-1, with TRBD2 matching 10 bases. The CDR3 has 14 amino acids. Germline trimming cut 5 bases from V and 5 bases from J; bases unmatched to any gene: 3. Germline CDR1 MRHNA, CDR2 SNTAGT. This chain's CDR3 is CASSSSGSDNEQFF. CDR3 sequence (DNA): TGTGCCAGCAGTTCTAGCGGGAGTGACAATGAGCAGTTCTTC.

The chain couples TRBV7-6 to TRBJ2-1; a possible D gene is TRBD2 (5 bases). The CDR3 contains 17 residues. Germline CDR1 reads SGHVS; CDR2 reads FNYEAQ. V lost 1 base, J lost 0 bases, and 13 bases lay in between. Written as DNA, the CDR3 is TGTGCCAGCAGCTTAGTGTCCGGGGAGTACTCCTACAATGAGCAGTTCTTC. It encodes CASSLVSGEYSYNEQFF.

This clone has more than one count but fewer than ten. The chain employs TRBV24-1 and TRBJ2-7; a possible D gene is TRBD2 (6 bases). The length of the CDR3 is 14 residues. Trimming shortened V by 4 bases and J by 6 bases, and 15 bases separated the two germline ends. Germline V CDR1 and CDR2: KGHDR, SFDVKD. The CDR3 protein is CATSDSASGVEQYF. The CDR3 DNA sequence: TGTGCCACCAGTGACTCTGCGTCGGGGGTCGAGCAGTACTTC.

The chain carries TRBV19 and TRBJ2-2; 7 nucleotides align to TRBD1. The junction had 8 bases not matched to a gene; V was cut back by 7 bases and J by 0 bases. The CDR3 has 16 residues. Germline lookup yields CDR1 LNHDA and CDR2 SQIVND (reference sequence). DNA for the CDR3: TGTGCCAGTAATTTCGGGACAGATGCGAACACCGGGGAGCTGTTTTTT. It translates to CASNFGTDANTGELFF.

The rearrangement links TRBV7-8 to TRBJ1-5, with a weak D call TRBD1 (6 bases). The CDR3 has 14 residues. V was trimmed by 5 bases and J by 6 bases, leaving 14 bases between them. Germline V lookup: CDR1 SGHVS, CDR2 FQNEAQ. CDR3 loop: CASSPDGGAQPQHF. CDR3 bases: TGTGCCAGCAGCCCAGACGGGGGGGCTCAGCCCCAGCATTTT.

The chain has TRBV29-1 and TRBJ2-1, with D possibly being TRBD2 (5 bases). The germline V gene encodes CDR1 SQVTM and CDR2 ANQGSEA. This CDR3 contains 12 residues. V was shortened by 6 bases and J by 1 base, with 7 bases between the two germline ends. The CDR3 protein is CSVWTSYNEQFF. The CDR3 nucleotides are TGCAGCGTGTGGACTTCCTACAATGAGCAGTTCTTC.

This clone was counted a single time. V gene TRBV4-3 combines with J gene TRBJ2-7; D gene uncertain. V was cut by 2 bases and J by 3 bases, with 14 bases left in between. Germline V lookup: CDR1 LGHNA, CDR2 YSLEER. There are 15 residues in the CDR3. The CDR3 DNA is TGCGCCAGCAGCCAATCCCAGCGAAACCACTACGAGCAGTACTTC. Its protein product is CASSQSQRNHYEQYF.

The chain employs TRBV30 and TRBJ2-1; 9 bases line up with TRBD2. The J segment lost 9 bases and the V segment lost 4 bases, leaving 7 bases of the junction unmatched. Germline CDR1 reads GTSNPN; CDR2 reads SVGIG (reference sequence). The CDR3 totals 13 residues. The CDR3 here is CAWKVAGVTEQFF. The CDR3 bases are TGTGCCTGGAAGGTAGCGGGAGTAACTGAGCAGTTCTTC.

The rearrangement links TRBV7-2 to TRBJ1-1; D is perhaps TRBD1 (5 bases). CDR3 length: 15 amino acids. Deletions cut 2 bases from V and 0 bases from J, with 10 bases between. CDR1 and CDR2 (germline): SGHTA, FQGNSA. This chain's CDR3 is CASSLQGTMNTEAFF. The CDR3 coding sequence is TGTGCCAGCAGCTTACAGGGTACAATGAACACTGAAGCTTTCTTT.

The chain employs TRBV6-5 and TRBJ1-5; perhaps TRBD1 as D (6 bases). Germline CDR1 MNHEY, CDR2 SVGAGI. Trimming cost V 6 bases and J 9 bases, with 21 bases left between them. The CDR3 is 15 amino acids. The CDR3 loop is CASRGGGALSRPQHF. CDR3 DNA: TGTGCCAGCAGAGGCGGGGGGGCCTTAAGTAGGCCCCAGCATTTT.

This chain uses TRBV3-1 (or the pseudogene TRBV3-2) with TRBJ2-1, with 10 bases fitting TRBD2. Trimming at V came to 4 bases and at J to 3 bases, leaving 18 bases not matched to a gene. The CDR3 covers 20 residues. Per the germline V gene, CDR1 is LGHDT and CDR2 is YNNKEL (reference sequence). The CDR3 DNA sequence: TGTGCCAGCAGCCCCAAGAGTCCTAGCGGGAGACCCCTCTTCTACAATGAGCAGTTCTTC. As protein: CASSPKSPSGRPLFYNEQFF.

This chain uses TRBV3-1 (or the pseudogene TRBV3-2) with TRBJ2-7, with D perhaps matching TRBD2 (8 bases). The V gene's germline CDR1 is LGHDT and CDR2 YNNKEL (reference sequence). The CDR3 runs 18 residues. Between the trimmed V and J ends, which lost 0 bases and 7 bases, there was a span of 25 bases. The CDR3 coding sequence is TGTGCCAGCAGCCAAGACAAGAAAATGACAGGGATAGCGGGGGAGCAGTACTTC. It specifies CASSQDKKMTGIAGEQYF.

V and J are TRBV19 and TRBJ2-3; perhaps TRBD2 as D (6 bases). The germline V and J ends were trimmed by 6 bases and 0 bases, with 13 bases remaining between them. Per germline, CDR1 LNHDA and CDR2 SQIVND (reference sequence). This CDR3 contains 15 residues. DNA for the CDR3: TGTGCCAGTAGCGGGTCTAGCGTCAGCACAGATACGCAGTATTTT. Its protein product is CASSGSSVSTDTQYF.

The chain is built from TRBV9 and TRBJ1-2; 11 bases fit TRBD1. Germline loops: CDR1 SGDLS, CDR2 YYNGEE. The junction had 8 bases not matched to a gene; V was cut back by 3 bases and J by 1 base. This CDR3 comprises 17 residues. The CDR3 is CASSARTGGAVNYGYTF. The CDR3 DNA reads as TGTGCCAGCAGCGCTCGGACAGGGGGCGCGGTTAACTATGGCTACACCTTC.

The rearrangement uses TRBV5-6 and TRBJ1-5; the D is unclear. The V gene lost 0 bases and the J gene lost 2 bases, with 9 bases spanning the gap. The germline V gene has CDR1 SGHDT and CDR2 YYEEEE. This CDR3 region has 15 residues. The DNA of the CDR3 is TGTGCCAGCAGCTTGGGAGGGTACGGCAATCAGCCCCAGCATTTT. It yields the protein CASSLGGYGNQPQHF.

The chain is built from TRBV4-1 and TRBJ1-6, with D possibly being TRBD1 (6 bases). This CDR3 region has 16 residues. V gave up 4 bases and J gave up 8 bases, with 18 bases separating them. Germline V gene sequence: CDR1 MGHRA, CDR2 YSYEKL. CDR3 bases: TGCGCCAGCAGCCCGATAACTAGACAGGCCCATTCACCCCTCCACTTT. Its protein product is CASSPITRQAHSPLHF.